This TCR beta chain was observed in a study of T cell changes during pregnancy in multiple sclerosis. Assay: immunoSEQ multiplex PCR; the TCRdb copy retains only in-frame clones and omits some. This table has 40,000 to 45,000 clones, around nine tenths appearing once. Germline CDR1 and CDR2: MNHNY and SVGAGI (reference sequence). The CDR3 totals 14 residues. V lost 7 bases to trimming and J lost 4 bases, with 14 bases between them. This sample comprised CD4+ T cells from peripheral blood mononuclear cells, obtained before pregnancy. The chain uses TRBV6-6 and TRBJ1-3, with a tentative D call TRBD1 (6 bases). The receptor was derived from a female donor with multiple sclerosis, enrolled in a pregnancy study. The CDR3 spells CASTLGQSGNTIYF. CDR3 nucleotides: TGTGCCAGCACCCTAGGACAGAGCGGAAACACCATATATTTT.